This entry features one T cell receptor beta chain sequence. Profiling relied on immunoSEQ multiplex PCR, and the TCRdb table lists in-frame clones only, not all of them. The sample holds tens of thousands of clones, more than 70% seen once. The CDR3 is 14 amino acids. The V end lost 10 bases, the J end lost 4 bases, and 19 bases lay between the germline ends. Germline-derived CDR1 and CDR2 are SGHRS and YFSETQ. The data derive from a study of blood T cell repertoires in COVID-19. The V and J genes are TRBV5-1 and TRBJ2-3, with D tentatively TRBD2 (5 bases). Sequenced sample: peripheral blood. The TCR comes from an older man with COVID-19, enrolled during active disease. CDR3 DNA: TGCGCCTCGAGAGTGGTGGGAGTGGCAGATACGCAGTATTTT. This translates into CASRVVGVADTQYF.